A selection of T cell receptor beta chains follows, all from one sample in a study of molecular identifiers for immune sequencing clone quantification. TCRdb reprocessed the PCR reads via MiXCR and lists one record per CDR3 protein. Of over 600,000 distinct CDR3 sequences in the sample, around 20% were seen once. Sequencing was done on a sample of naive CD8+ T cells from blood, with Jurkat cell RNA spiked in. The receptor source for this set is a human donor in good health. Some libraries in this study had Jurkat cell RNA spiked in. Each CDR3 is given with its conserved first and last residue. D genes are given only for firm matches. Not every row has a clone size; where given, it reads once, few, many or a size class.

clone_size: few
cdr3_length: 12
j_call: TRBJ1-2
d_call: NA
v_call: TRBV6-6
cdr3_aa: CASRGGAEGYTF
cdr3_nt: TGTGCCAGCAGGGGGGGGGCGGAAGGCTACACCTTC

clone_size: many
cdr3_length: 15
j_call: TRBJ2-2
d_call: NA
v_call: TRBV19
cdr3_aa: CASKFRAANTGELFF
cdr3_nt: TGTGCCAGTAAATTTCGGGCAGCTAACACCGGGGAGCTGTTTTTT

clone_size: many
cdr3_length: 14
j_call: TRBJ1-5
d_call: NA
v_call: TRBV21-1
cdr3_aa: CASSGGGVNQPQHF
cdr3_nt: TGTGCCAGCAGCGGGGGGGGAGTGAATCAGCCCCAGCATTTT

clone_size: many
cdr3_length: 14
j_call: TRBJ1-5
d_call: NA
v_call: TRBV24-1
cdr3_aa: CATLVDRINQPQHF
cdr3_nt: TGTGCCACCCTCGTAGACAGGATCAATCAGCCCCAGCATTTT

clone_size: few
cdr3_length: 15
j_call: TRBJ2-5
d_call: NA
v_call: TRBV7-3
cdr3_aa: CASSLGGSGQETQYF
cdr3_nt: TGTGCCAGCAGCTTGGGCGGTTCGGGCCAAGAGACCCAGTACTTC

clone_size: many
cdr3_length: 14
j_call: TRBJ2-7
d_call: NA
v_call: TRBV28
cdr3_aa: CASSPIYTSYEQYF
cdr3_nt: TGTGCCAGCAGTCCCATTTACACCTCCTACGAGCAGTACTTC

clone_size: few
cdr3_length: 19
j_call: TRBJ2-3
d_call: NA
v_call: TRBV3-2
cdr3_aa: CASSQDHRTSGGHTDTQYF
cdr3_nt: TGTGCCAGCAGCCAAGACCACAGGACTAGCGGGGGCCACACAGATACGCAGTATTTT

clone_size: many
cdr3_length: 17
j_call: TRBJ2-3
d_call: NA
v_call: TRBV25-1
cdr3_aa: CASSEYSILAGKDTQYF
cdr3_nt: TGTGCCAGCAGTGAATATTCCATTTTGGCCGGGAAAGATACGCAGTATTTT

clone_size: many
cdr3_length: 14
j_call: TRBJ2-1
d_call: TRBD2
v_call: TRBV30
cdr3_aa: CAWSLYGLDNEQFF
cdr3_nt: TGTGCCTGGAGTCTCTACGGACTAGACAATGAGCAGTTCTTC

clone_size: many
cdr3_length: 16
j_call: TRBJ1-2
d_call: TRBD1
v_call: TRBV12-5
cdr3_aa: CASGSLPDRVNYGYTF
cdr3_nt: TGTGCTAGTGGTTCGCTACCGGACAGGGTGAACTATGGCTACACCTTC

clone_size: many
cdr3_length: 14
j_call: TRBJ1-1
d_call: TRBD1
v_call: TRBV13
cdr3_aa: CASSEGQPYTEAFF
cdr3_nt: TGTGCCAGCAGTGAGGGACAGCCCTACACTGAAGCTTTCTTT

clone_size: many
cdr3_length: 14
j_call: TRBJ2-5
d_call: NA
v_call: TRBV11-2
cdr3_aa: CASSFSGRQETQYF
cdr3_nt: TGTGCCAGCAGCTTTAGCGGCCGACAAGAGACCCAGTACTTC

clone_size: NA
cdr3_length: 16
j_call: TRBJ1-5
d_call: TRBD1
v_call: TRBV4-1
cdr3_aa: CASSQGDSYSNQPQHF
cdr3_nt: TGCGCCAGCAGCCAAGGGGACAGCTATAGCAATCAGCCCCAGCATTTT

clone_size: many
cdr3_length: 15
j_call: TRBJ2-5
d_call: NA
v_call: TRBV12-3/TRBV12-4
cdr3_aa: CASSLNPPGQETQYF
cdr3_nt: TGTGCCAGCAGTTTAAATCCTCCAGGGCAAGAGACCCAGTACTTC

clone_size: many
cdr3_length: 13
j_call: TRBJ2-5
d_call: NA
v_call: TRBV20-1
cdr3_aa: CSATPRERAPKYF
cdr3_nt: TGCAGTGCTACCCCGCGGGAACGGGCTCCGAAGTACTTC

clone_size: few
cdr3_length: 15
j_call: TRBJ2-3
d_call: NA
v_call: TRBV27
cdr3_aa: CASSLSSTGQDTQYF
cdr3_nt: TGTGCCAGCAGTTTATCGAGCACAGGGCAGGATACGCAGTATTTT

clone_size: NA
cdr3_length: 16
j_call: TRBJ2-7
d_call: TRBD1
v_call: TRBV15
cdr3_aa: CATSRVRGTGVDEQYF
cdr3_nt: TGTGCCACCAGCAGAGTTAGAGGGACAGGGGTCGACGAGCAGTACTTC

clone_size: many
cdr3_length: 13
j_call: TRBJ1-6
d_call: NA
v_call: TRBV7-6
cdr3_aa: CASSRTVNSPLHF
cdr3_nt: TGTGCCAGCAGCCGGACAGTTAATTCACCCCTCCACTTT

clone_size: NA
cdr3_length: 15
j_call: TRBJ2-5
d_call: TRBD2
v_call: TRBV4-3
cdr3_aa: CASSQGDGGGETQYF
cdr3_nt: TGCGCCAGCAGCCAAGGGGACGGGGGAGGGGAGACCCAGTACTTC

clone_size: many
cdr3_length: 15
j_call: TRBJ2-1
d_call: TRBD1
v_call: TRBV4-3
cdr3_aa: CASSQAGGSYNEQFF
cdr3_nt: TGCGCCAGCAGCCAAGCAGGGGGCTCCTACAATGAGCAGTTCTTC

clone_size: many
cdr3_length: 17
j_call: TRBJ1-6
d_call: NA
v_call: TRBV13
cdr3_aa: CASSAAEGRGNNSPLHF
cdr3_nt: TGTGCCAGCAGCGCAGCGGAAGGGCGCGGAAATAATTCACCCCTCCACTTT

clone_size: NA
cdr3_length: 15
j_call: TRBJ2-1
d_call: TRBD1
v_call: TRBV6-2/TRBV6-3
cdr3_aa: CASSYAWTGVDEQFF
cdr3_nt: TGTGCCAGCAGTTACGCCTGGACAGGGGTGGATGAGCAGTTCTTC

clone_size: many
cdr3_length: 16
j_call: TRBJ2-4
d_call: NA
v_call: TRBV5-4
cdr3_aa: CASSLEAGTPGNIQYF
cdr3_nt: TGTGCCAGCAGCTTGGAGGCGGGTACCCCCGGAAACATTCAGTACTTC

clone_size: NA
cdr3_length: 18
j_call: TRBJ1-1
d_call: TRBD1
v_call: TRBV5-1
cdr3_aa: CASSYWDRGKLLDTEAFF
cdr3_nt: TGCGCCAGCAGCTACTGGGACAGGGGGAAGCTCCTGGACACTGAAGCTTTCTTT

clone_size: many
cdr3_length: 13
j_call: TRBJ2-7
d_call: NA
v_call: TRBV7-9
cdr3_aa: CASSPGASAWQYF
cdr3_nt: TGTGCCAGCAGCCCCGGGGCTAGTGCGTGGCAGTACTTC

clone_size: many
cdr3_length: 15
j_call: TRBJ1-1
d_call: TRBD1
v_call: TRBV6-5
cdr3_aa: CASGGDRESNTEAFF
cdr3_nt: TGTGCCAGCGGGGGGGACAGGGAATCGAACACTGAAGCTTTCTTT

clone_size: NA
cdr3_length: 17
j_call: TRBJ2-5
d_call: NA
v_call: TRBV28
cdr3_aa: CASLLHRAGERPETQYF
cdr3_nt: TGTGCCAGCCTACTCCACCGGGCAGGGGAGCGCCCAGAGACCCAGTACTTC

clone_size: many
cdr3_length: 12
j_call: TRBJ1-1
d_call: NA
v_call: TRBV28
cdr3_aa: CASTPGGPEAFF
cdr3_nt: TGTGCCAGCACCCCCGGGGGGCCTGAAGCTTTCTTT

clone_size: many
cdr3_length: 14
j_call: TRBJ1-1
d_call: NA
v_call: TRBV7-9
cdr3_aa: CASSLASKNTEAFF
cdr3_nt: TGTGCCAGCAGCTTGGCCAGTAAGAACACTGAAGCTTTCTTT

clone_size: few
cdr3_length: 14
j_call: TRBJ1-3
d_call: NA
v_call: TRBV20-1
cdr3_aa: CSARQGSSGNTIYF
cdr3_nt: TGCAGTGCTAGACAGGGGAGCTCTGGAAACACCATATATTTT

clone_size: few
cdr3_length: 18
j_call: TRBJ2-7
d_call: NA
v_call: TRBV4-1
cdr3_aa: CASSQDVGRGYFLYEQYF
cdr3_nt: TGCGCCAGCAGCCAAGATGTAGGCAGGGGCTATTTTCTCTACGAGCAGTACTTC

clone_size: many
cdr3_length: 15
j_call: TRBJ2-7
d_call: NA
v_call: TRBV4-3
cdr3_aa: CASSQDVPGAYEQYF
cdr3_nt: TGCGCCAGCAGCCAAGATGTCCCAGGAGCCTACGAGCAGTACTTC

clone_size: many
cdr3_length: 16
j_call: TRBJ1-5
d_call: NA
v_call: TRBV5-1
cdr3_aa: CASSLSRTFSNQPQHF
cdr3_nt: TGCGCCAGCAGCTTGTCCCGGACGTTTAGCAATCAGCCCCAGCATTTT

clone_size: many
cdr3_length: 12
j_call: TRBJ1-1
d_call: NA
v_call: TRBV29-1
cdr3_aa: CSVPGTLGGAFF
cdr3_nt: TGCAGCGTCCCCGGGACCCTCGGCGGAGCTTTCTTT

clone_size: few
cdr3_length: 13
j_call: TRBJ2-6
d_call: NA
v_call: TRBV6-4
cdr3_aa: CASIPSGANVLTF
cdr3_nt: TGTGCCAGCATCCCTTCTGGGGCCAACGTCCTGACTTTC

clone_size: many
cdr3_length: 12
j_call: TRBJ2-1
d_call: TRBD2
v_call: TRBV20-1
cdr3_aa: CSATGTSHEQFF
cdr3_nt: TGCAGTGCAACAGGGACTAGCCATGAGCAGTTCTTC

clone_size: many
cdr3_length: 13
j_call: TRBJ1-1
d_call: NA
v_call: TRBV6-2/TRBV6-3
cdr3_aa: CASSLSAPTEAFF
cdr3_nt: TGTGCCAGCAGTTTATCAGCACCCACTGAAGCTTTCTTT

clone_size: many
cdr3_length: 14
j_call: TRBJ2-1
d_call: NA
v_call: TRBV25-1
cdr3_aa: CASSEGQGGNEQFF
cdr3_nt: TGTGCCAGCAGTGAAGGACAGGGAGGGAATGAGCAGTTCTTC

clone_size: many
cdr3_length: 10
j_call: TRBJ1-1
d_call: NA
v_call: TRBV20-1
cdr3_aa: CSALEGEAFF
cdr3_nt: TGCAGTGCTCTAGAGGGGGAAGCTTTCTTT

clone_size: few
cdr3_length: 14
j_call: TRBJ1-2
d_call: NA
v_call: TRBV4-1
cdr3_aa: CASSQAGHYYGYTF
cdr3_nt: TGCGCCAGCAGCCAAGCCGGACATTACTATGGCTACACCTTC

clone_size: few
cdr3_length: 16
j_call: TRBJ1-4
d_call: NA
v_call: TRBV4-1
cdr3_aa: CASSPWMSTGDEKLFF
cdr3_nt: TGCGCCAGCAGCCCCTGGATGTCCACAGGAGATGAAAAACTGTTTTTT

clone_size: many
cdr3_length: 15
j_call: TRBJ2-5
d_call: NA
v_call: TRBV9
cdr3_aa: CASSVAPTNQETQYF
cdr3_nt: TGTGCCAGCAGCGTAGCCCCGACAAACCAAGAGACCCAGTACTTC

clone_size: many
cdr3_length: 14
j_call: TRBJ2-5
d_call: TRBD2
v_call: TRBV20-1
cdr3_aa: CSAGPSGSIETQYF
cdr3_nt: TGCAGCGCTGGCCCAAGCGGGAGTATTGAGACCCAGTACTTC

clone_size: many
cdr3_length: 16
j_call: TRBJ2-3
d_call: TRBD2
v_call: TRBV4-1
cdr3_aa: CASSQRTSGTTDTQYF
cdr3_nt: TGCGCCAGCAGCCAACGGACTAGCGGGACCACAGATACGCAGTATTTT

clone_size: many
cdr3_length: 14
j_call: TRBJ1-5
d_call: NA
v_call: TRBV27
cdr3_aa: CASSLFPGNQPQHF
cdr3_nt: TGTGCCAGCAGTTTATTTCCGGGGAATCAGCCCCAGCATTTT

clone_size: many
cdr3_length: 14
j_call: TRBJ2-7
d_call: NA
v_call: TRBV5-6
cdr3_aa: CASSFGADSYEQYF
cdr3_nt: TGTGCCAGCAGCTTCGGGGCGGACTCCTACGAGCAGTACTTC

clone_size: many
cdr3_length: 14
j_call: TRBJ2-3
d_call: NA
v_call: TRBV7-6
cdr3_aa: CASSQGPGPDTQYF
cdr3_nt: TGTGCCAGCAGCCAGGGCCCAGGGCCAGATACGCAGTATTTT

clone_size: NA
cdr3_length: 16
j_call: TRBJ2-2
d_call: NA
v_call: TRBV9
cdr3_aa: CASSPLRGGGSGELFF
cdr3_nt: TGTGCCAGCAGCCCCCTAAGGGGGGGGGGATCCGGGGAGCTGTTTTTT

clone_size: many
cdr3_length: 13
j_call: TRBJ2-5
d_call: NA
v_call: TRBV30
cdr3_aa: CASLDSFQETQYF
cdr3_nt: TGTGCCTCATTAGACAGTTTCCAAGAGACCCAGTACTTC

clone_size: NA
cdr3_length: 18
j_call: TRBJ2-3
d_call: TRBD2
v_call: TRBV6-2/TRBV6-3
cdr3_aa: CASSQIKTGTSITDTQYF
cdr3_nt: TGTGCCAGCAGTCAAATAAAGACCGGGACTAGCATCACAGATACGCAGTATTTT

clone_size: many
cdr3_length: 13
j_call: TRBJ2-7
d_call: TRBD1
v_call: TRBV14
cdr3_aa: CASSDRVSYEQYF
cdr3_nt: TGTGCCAGCAGTGACAGGGTGAGCTACGAGCAGTACTTC

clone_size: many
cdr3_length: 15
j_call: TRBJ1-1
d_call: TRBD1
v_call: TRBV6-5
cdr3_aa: CASSPGTGFDTEAFF
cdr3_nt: TGTGCCAGCAGCCCCGGGACAGGGTTTGACACTGAAGCTTTCTTT

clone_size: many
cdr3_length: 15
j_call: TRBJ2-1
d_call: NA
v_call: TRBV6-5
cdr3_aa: CASRPQADPGNEQFF
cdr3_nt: TGTGCCAGCAGGCCTCAAGCGGACCCTGGGAATGAGCAGTTCTTC

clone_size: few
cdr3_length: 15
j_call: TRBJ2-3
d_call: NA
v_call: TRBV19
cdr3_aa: CASSIGAATTDTQYF
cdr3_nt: TGTGCCAGTAGTATCGGAGCGGCCACCACAGATACGCAGTATTTT